The 19 T cell receptor beta chains listed next were all sequenced from one sample in a study of blood T cells in healthy people across ages. Alongside a J-beta primer mix, a sample-barcoded 5' primer served in a second PCR lasting about 7 to 11 cycles. Each CDR3 protein gets one entry after TCRdb re-called the 5' RACE reads with MiXCR. The repertoire includes 600,000 to 900,000 distinct CDR3 sequences, roughly 26% of them detected once, and 3% sits in the top ten. The same specimen was also included in a second study, on T cells of mothers and their children.

Sequencing was carried out using blood. Source of these receptors: a boy between 10 and 17 years old in good health.

This chain connects TRBV21-1 to TRBJ1-4. TRBV21-1 is a known pseudogene. The CDR3 totals 13 residues. CDR3 region: CASSKVRVEKLFF. DNA of the CDR3: TGTGCCAGCAGCAAAGTGAGGGTTGAAAAACTGTTTTTT.

This chain links TRBV6-5 with TRBJ2-7; D remains unclear. Deletions cut 0 bases from V and 2 bases from J, with 8 bases between. This CDR3 is 14 amino acids long. Germline CDR1 reads MNHEY; CDR2 reads SVGAGI. The CDR3 region is CASSYSPFAYEQYF. DNA of the CDR3: TGTGCCAGCAGTTACTCTCCGTTTGCCTACGAGCAGTACTTC.

The gene calls are TRBV10-2 and TRBJ1-6; D gene ambiguous. The CDR3 consists of 19 residues. Germline V gene data show CDR1 as WSHSY and CDR2 as SAAADI. V gave up 1 base and J gave up 0 bases, with 16 bases separating them. This CDR3 reads CASSEWVSAGSSYNSPLHF. In DNA, the CDR3 is TGCGCCAGCAGTGAGTGGGTTTCGGCAGGCAGCTCCTATAATTCACCCCTCCACTTT.

CDR3 in amino acids: CASRGEGETQYF. CDR3 DNA: TGCGCCAGCAGGGGTGAGGGGGAGACCCAGTACTTC. The chain recombines TRBV5-1 with TRBJ2-5, with D perhaps assigned TRBD1 or TRBD2 (5 bases each). The CDR3 contains 12 residues. CDR1 is SGHRS and CDR2 is YFSETQ in the germline V gene. Trimming cost V 5 bases and J 5 bases, with 10 bases left between them.

V usage is TRBV20-1 and J usage is TRBJ2-7; D gene uncertain. Germline assignment: CDR1 DFQATT and CDR2 SNEGSKA (reference sequence). The V gene lost 4 bases and the J gene lost 4 bases, with 14 bases spanning the gap. This CDR3 spans 13 amino acids. Here the CDR3 DNA reads TGCAGTGCTACCCGTCCCCCCACTTACGAGCAGTACTTC. This gives the protein CSATRPPTYEQYF.

The rearrangement joins TRBV20-1 to TRBJ1-2; D is unresolved. Germline V gene lookup returns CDR1 DFQATT and CDR2 SNEGSKA (reference sequence). Trimming left V 0 bases short and J 3 bases short, with 14 bases between. The CDR3 has 15 amino acids. This CDR3 is CSARDSIEGDYGYTF. CDR3 coding DNA: TGCAGTGCTAGAGATAGTATCGAGGGAGACTATGGCTACACCTTC.

V gene TRBV12-5 combines with J gene TRBJ2-5; the match to TRBD2 covers 9 bases. Germline V gives CDR1 LGHNT, CDR2 FRNRAP. With V trimmed by 1 base and J by 4 bases, 4 bases remained unmatched. The CDR3 length is 15 residues. In DNA, the CDR3 is TGTGCTAGTGGTTTGGGCGGGGGGGCCCGAGAGACCCAGTACTTC. Translation: CASGLGGGARETQYF.

This chain joins TRBV6-4 and TRBJ2-1; D ambiguous. This CDR3 is built from 15 residues. CDR1 is MRHNA and CDR2 is SNTAGT in the germline V gene. V shed 0 bases and J shed 6 bases, with 12 bases lying between them. CDR3 sequence: CASSDSSQGFNEQFF. CDR3 nucleotide sequence: TGTGCCAGCAGTGACTCGAGTCAAGGATTCAATGAGCAGTTCTTC.

The chain joins TRBV5-1 to TRBJ2-4; the D is unclear. CDR3 length: 13 amino acids. CDR1 is SGHRS, CDR2 YFSETQ, per germline. V shed 4 bases and J shed 7 bases, with 12 bases lying between them. This CDR3 is CASSAEGPNIQYF. CDR3 bases: TGCGCCAGCAGCGCGGAAGGTCCCAACATTCAGTACTTC. Drawing the rest from reference TRBV5-1 and TRBJ2-4, the complete variable domain is KAGVTQTPRYLIKTRGQQVTLSCSPISGHRSVSWYQQTPGQGLQFLFEYFSETQRNKGNFPGRFSGRQFSNSRSEMNVSTLELGDSALYLCASSAEGPNIQYFGAGTRLSVL.

The chain combines TRBV3-1 with TRBJ1-6; the D gene is possibly TRBD1 (5 bases). The germline V gene has CDR1 LGHDT and CDR2 YNNKEL (reference sequence). The CDR3 is 16 amino acids. V lost 0 bases to trimming and J lost 9 bases, with 15 bases between them. CDR3 region: CASSQDLGTARSPLHF. Here the CDR3 DNA reads TGTGCCAGCAGCCAAGACCTGGGGACGGCTCGTTCACCCCTCCACTTT.

The chain employs TRBV7-2 and TRBJ2-5; 8 bases are a match to TRBD2. The DNA end lines up better with TRBJ2-1; the J call may be wrong. Germline loops: CDR1 SGHTA, CDR2 FQGNSA. This CDR3 has 14 amino acids. The CDR3 here is CASSSVAGYDEQFF. The CDR3 bases are TGTGCCAGCAGCTCCGTAGCGGGGTACGATGAGCAGTTCTTC.

This chain links TRBV21-1 with TRBJ2-5; the DNA was not compared with TRBD1, the D call given in the table. TRBV21-1 represents a pseudogene. The CDR3 sequence is 15 residues long. CDR3 nucleotides: TGTGCCAGCAGCAAAGTTAGGACAGACCAAGAGACCCAGTACTTC. Translation: CASSKVRTDQETQYF.

A few counts support this clonotype. The rearrangement joins TRBV20-1 to TRBJ2-7; weak D call: TRBD2 (7 bases). The DNA end lines up better with TRBJ2-5; the J call may be wrong. The CDR3 is made up of 19 amino acids. CDR1 and CDR2 (germline): DFQATT, SNEGSKA (reference sequence). The CDR3 is CSARDKRLGGGPSKETQYF. In DNA, the CDR3 is TGCAGTGCTAGAGATAAGAGGCTGGGGGGGGGGCCTTCCAAAGAGACCCAGTACTTC.

The chain carries TRBV5-5 and TRBJ1-2; tentative D call: TRBD1 (6 bases). Trimming shortened V by 7 bases and J by 8 bases, and 21 bases separated the two germline ends. Germline lookup yields CDR1 SGHKS and CDR2 YYEKEE (reference sequence). This CDR3 contains 14 residues. DNA for the CDR3: TGTGCCAGCGCCCCATTGACGCGAGGGACAGGCTACACCTTC. Translated: CASAPLTRGTGYTF.

The rearrangement uses TRBV2 and TRBJ1-5; 8 nucleotides line up with TRBD1. Unmatched junction bases numbered 5, after V lost 3 bases and J lost 7 bases. This CDR3 spans 14 amino acids. The germline V gene has CDR1 SNHLY and CDR2 FYNNEI. The CDR3 DNA sequence: TGTGCCAGCAGTGATACAGGGGGACGGCAGCCCCAGCATTTT. It is translated as CASSDTGGRQPQHF.

The chain is built from TRBV12-3 or TRBV12-4 and TRBJ1-1; D gene uncertain. Trimming stripped 8 bases from V and 5 bases from J, with 6 bases between. CDR3 length: 10 residues. In DNA, the CDR3 is TGTGCCAGCGGGAGGACTGAAGCTTTCTTT. Amino acids: CASGRTEAFF.

The table lists this clonotype with a few counts. The CDR3 region has the DNA TGTGCCTGGGACAGGGGGAATGAAAAACTGTTTTTT. It specifies CAWDRGNEKLFF. The chain couples TRBV30 to TRBJ1-4; 9 bases line up with TRBD1. From germline, CDR1 is GTSNPN and CDR2 SVGIG (reference sequence). J gave up 5 bases and V 5 bases, and 0 bases lay outside the gene matches. CDR3 length: 12 amino acids.

This chain uses TRBV20-1 with TRBJ2-5, with TRBD2 matching over 10 bases. The V segment lost 0 bases and the J segment 13 bases; nucleotides outside the gene matches: 11. Germline CDR1 and CDR2: DFQATT and SNEGSKA (reference sequence). The CDR3 has 14 amino acids. The CDR3 region is CSARDLAGAPEVYF. The CDR3 DNA follows: TGCAGTGCTAGAGACCTAGCGGGGGCCCCCGAGGTGTACTTC.

A few counts support this clonotype. The chain joins TRBV6-6 to TRBJ2-5, with 12 nucleotides matching TRBD1. CDR3 length: 16 amino acids. CDR1 is MNHNY, CDR2 SVGAGI, per germline (reference sequence). V lost 2 bases and J lost 5; bases outside the gene matches: 6. The CDR3 DNA reads TGTGCCAGCAGTTACCGGGGACAGGGGGCGCATGAGACCCAGTACTTC. Amino acids: CASSYRGQGAHETQYF.